Reported below is one T cell receptor beta chain. Its antigen is as yet unknown. Using immunoSEQ multiplex PCR, the repertoire was profiled, and TCRdb retains in-frame clones only, with some absent. The table has 130,000 to 150,000 clones, 70% to 90% seen once. This entry belongs to a study of T cell responses to AZD1222 COVID-19 vaccine. The CDR3 contains 15 residues. V was pared by 4 bases and J by 4 bases, with 6 bases of the junction left unmatched. Per the germline V gene, CDR1 is ENHRY and CDR2 is SYGVKD. Findings and limits, study-wide: Spike-specific TCR depth and breadth grew after two AZD1222 doses.

The sample in question was peripheral blood, obtained on day 0 of AZD1222 vaccination. The origin of this receptor is an adult in good health. The rearrangement links TRBV10-3 to TRBJ2-2; 7 bases map to TRBD2. CDR3 DNA sequence: TGTGCCATCAGTGTGGGGACTACTTCCACCGGGGAGCTGTTTTTT. Protein sequence: CAISVGTTSTGELFF.